Listed below are T cell receptor beta chains from one sample, sequenced in a study of human versus mouse CDR3 diversity and MHC coevolution. Profiling relied on immunoSEQ multiplex PCR, and the TCRdb table lists in-frame clones only, not all of them. Of 60,000 to 95,000 clones listed, roughly 90% are singletons. The sample comprised naive CD4+ T cells from blood. These receptors all come from a person aged 30-70 years in good health. CDR3s include the opening cysteine and the closing phenylalanine or tryptophan. Each record gives: J gene, clone size, D gene, CDR3 length, V gene, CDR3 DNA, CDR3 protein. D genes are given only for firm matches. Size is stated for part of the rows, as once, few or many counts, or as a class when the clone is expanded.

J gene: TRBJ1-2
clone size: .
D gene: TRBD1
CDR3 length: 14
V gene: TRBV11-2
CDR3 DNA: TGTGCCAGCAGCGAACCCGGGACAGGCTATGGCTACACCTTC
CDR3 protein: CASSEPGTGYGYTF

J gene: TRBJ1-2
clone size: .
D gene: .
CDR3 length: 13
V gene: TRBV30
CDR3 DNA: TGTGCCTGGAGGCCCGCCGGAGTGGCTGGCTACACCTTC
CDR3 protein: CAWRPAGVAGYTF

J gene: TRBJ2-1
clone size: .
D gene: TRBD1
CDR3 length: 15
V gene: TRBV5-1
CDR3 DNA: TGCGCCAGCAGCACGACAGGGACCTCCTACAATGAGCAGTTCTTC
CDR3 protein: CASSTTGTSYNEQFF

J gene: TRBJ2-5
clone size: .
D gene: .
CDR3 length: 15
V gene: TRBV2
CDR3 DNA: TGTGCCAGCAGTGAAATATTGGCGGGTAGAGAGACCCAGTACTTC
CDR3 protein: CASSEILAGRETQYF

J gene: TRBJ2-7
clone size: .
D gene: .
CDR3 length: 13
V gene: TRBV5-4
CDR3 DNA: TGTGCCAGCAGCCCCCTCCAGGGTGACGAGCAGTACTTC
CDR3 protein: CASSPLQGDEQYF

J gene: TRBJ2-7
clone size: .
D gene: TRBD2
CDR3 length: 13
V gene: TRBV2
CDR3 DNA: TGTGCCAGTTCGGGACTAGCGGGGTACGAGCAGTACTTC
CDR3 protein: CASSGLAGYEQYF

J gene: TRBJ1-3
clone size: .
D gene: TRBD1
CDR3 length: 17
V gene: TRBV18
CDR3 DNA: TGTGCCAGCTCACCGAATCAGGGGGACCTCTCTGGAAACACCATATATTTT
CDR3 protein: CASSPNQGDLSGNTIYF

J gene: TRBJ1-6
clone size: .
D gene: TRBD1
CDR3 length: 15
V gene: TRBV4-1
CDR3 DNA: TGCGCCAGCAGCCCCATTGGGACAGTAAATTCACCCCTCCACTTT
CDR3 protein: CASSPIGTVNSPLHF

J gene: TRBJ2-2
clone size: once
D gene: TRBD2
CDR3 length: 15
V gene: TRBV5-1
CDR3 DNA: TGCGCCAGCAGCTTGCTGGGCGGGAGGGCCGGGGAGCTGTTTTTT
CDR3 protein: CASSLLGGRAGELFF

J gene: TRBJ2-3
clone size: .
D gene: .
CDR3 length: 14
V gene: TRBV10-2
CDR3 DNA: TGCGCCAGCAGGGGGGAGGTTAAAACAGATACGCAGTATTTT
CDR3 protein: CASRGEVKTDTQYF

J gene: TRBJ2-2
clone size: .
D gene: TRBD2
CDR3 length: 13
V gene: TRBV10-1
CDR3 DNA: TGCGCCACCAAGCGGGGGAACACCGGGGAGCTGTTTTTT
CDR3 protein: CATKRGNTGELFF

J gene: TRBJ2-2
clone size: .
D gene: TRBD1
CDR3 length: 16
V gene: TRBV11-2
CDR3 DNA: TGTGCCAGCAGCAGAATACAGGGGCCAAGTGCCGGGGAGCTGTTTTTT
CDR3 protein: CASSRIQGPSAGELFF